The clone carrying this T cell receptor beta chain has just a few counts. Losses at the gene ends were 6 bases for V and 1 base for J; bases not matched to a gene: 5. The V gene's germline CDR1 is ENHRY and CDR2 SYGVKD. CDR3 length: 14 residues. This sample is part of a study of response to subunit inactivated influenza vaccine. TCRdb fed the RT-PCR reads into MiXCR, producing one record per CDR3 protein. The sample includes more than 500,000 distinct CDR3 sequences, 10% to 12% of them seen just once. This same sample was also taken into another study, of T cells expressing NK-cell markers. From that second work: For TCR beta, cDNA was produced by 5'RACE template switching with UMIs. Researchers got TCR beta repertoires out of sorted CD3+CD56+NKG2C+, CD3+CD56+NKG2C- and CD3+CD56-NKG2C+ T cells. There were seven HCMV-seropositive donors and one seronegative donor among the eight sequenced. The dominant NKG2C+ clonotypes represented roughly 1.0-7.5% of CD8+ T cells in over 5 donors. The CD3+CD56-NKG2C+ fraction was also led by these clonotypes in several donors.

The clonotype was recovered from a man between 45 and 60 years old who received an inactivated influenza vaccine. This chain uses TRBV10-3 with TRBJ1-1; 7 bases are shared with TRBD1. The sequencing here drew on PBMCs from blood, taken on the day of vaccination. The DNA of the CDR3 is TGTGCCATCAGCGTACAGGGGCCGAACACTGAAGCTTTCTTT. Translating it yields CAISVQGPNTEAFF.